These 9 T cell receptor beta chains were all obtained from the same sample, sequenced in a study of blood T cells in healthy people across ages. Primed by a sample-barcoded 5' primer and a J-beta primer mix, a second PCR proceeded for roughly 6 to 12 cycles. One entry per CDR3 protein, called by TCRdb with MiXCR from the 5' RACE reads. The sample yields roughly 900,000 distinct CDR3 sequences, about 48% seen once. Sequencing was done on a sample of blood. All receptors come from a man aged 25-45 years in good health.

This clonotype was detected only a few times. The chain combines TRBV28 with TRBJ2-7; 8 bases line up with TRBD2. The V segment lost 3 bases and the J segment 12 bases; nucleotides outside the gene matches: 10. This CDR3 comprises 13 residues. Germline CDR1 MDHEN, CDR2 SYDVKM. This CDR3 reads CASSLAGGQSPYF. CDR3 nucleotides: TGTGCCAGCAGTTTGGCGGGGGGCCAAAGTCCGTACTTC.

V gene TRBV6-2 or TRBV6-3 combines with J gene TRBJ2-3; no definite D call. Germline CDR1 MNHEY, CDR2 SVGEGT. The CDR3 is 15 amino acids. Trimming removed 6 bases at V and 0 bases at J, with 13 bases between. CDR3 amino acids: CASRGISYSTDTQYF. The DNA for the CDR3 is TGTGCCAGCAGAGGAATCAGCTATAGCACAGATACGCAGTATTTT.

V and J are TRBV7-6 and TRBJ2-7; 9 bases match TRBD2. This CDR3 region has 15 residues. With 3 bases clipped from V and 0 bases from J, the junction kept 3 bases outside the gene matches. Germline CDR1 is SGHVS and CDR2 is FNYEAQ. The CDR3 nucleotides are TGTGCCAGCAGCTTGTCGACTAGCGGCTCCTACGAGCAGTACTTC. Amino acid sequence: CASSLSTSGSYEQYF.

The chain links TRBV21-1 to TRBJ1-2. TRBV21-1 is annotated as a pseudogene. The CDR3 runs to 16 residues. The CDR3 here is CASRYILQVPIYGYTF. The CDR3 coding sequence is TGTGCCAGCCGATACATCCTTCAGGTCCCTATCTATGGCTACACCTTC.

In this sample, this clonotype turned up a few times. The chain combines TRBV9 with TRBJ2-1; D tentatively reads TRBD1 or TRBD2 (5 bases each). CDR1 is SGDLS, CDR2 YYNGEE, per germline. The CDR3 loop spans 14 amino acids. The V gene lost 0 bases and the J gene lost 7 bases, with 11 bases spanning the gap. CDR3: CASSVGGTVNEQFF. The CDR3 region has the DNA TGTGCCAGCAGCGTAGGGGGGACGGTTAATGAGCAGTTCTTC.

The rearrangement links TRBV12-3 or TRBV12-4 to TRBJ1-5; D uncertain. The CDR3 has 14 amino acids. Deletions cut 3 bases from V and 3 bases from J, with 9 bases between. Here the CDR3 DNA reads TGTGCCAGCAGTTTTCGGCGGACCAATCAGCCCCAGCATTTT. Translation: CASSFRRTNQPQHF.

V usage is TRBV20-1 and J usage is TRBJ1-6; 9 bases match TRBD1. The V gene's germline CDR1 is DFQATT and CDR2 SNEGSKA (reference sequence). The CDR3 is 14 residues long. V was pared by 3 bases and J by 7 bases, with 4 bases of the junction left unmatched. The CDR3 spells CSASRGTGNSPLHF. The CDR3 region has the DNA TGCAGTGCTAGTCGTGGGACAGGGAATTCACCCCTCCACTTT.

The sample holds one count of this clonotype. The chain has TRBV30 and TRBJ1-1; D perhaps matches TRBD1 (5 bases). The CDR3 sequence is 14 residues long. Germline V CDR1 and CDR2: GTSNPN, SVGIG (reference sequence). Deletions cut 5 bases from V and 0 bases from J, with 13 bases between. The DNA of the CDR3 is TGTGCCTGGGAACGGGGCCAGATGAACACTGAAGCTTTCTTT. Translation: CAWERGQMNTEAFF.

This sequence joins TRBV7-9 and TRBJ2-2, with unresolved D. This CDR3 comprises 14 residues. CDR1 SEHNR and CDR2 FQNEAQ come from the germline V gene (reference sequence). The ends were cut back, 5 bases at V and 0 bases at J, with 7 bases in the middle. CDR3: CASSTRTNTGELFF. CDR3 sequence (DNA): TGTGCCAGCAGCACCCGAACGAACACCGGGGAGCTGTTTTTT.